Below are 23 T cell receptor beta chains sequenced from a single sample in a study of cytomegalovirus exposure and HLA in healthy donors. The study ran its PCR with 60 Vbeta and 13 Jbeta primers. Data came from immunoSEQ multiplex PCR; TCRdb stores just in-frame clones and leaves some out. The sample lists about 210,000 clones; around 87% were seen once. The sample taken for sequencing was PBMCs. Every receptor here comes from a boy between 2 and 10 years old in good health and CMV-seronegative.

The V call is TRBV28, the J call TRBJ1-1; D is undetermined. This CDR3 comprises 13 residues. V lost 2 bases to trimming and J lost 8 bases, with 12 bases between them. Germline lookup yields CDR1 MDHEN and CDR2 SYDVKM. The CDR3 DNA follows: TGTGCCAGCAGTTTACTGCCCAGCGTAGAAGCTTTCTTT. Translation: CASSLLPSVEAFF.

The gene calls are TRBV6-1 and TRBJ2-1; 9 bases align to TRBD1. J was trimmed by 0 bases and V by 6 bases; bases with no gene match: 3. The CDR3 is 15 residues long. Germline V CDR1 and CDR2: MNHNS, SASEGT. The CDR3 spells CASRGQGSSYNEQFF. CDR3 in DNA: TGTGCCAGCAGGGGACAGGGAAGCTCCTACAATGAGCAGTTCTTC.

The gene calls are TRBV27 and TRBJ2-7, with 9 nucleotides matching TRBD1. The CDR3 length is 17 residues. V lost 8 bases and J lost 3; bases outside the gene matches: 17. Looked up from germline, CDR1 is MNHEY and CDR2 is SMNVEV (reference sequence). For the CDR3, the DNA is TGTGCCAGCCGTTCGGACCTCTTCCGGACAGGGGTCTACGAGCAGTACTTC. Translating it yields CASRSDLFRTGVYEQYF.

The count of this clone is one. The chain links TRBV7-2 to TRBJ2-3, with no clear D. Germline V gene lookup returns CDR1 SGHTA and CDR2 FQGNSA. V lost 3 bases and J lost 0, with 7 bases in between. The CDR3 loop spans 14 amino acids. For the CDR3, the DNA is TGTGCCAGCAGCTTCGCTAGGAGCACAGATACGCAGTATTTT. It yields the protein CASSFARSTDTQYF.

The chain carries TRBV18 and TRBJ2-1; weak D call: TRBD1 (5 bases). Trimming pared 3 bases from V and 4 bases from J, leaving 10 bases between. The CDR3 sequence is 14 residues long. CDR1 is KGHSH and CDR2 is LQKENI in the germline V gene. DNA for the CDR3: TGTGCCAGCTCACCGCTACAGGAATACAATGAGCAGTTCTTC. Translated, it gives CASSPLQEYNEQFF.

This chain joins TRBV5-1 and TRBJ2-5; 8 bases are a match to TRBD2. The V gene's germline CDR1 is SGHRS and CDR2 YFSETQ. This CDR3 spans 12 amino acids. As DNA, the CDR3 is TGCACTTTAGCGGGGAGCCAAGAGACCCAGTACTTC. This translates into CTLAGSQETQYF. The full variable domain, rest sourced from reference TRBV5-1 and TRBJ2-5, is KAGVTQTPRYLIKTRGQQVTLSCSPISGHRSVSWYQQTPGQGLQFLFEYFSETQRNKGNFPGRFSGRQFSNSRSEMNVSTLELGDSALYLCTLAGSQETQYFGPGTRLLVL.

The chain couples TRBV6-1 to TRBJ1-6, with D unclear. With 2 bases removed from V and 9 bases from J, the gap between germline ends came to 11 bases. The CDR3 spans 14 residues. Germline V gene data show CDR1 as MNHNS and CDR2 as SASEGT. CDR3 nucleotides: TGTGCCAGCAGTGAATCGGGGTCGGGTTCACCCCTCCACTTT. This encodes CASSESGSGSPLHF.

This clone was picked up one time. V usage is TRBV13 and J usage is TRBJ1-1; D is possibly TRBD1 (5 bases). V gave up 4 bases and J gave up 0 bases, with 24 bases separating them. This CDR3 has 19 amino acids. Germline CDR1 reads PRHDT; CDR2 reads FYEKMQ (reference sequence). The CDR3 here is CASSYRPPGVDLMNTEAFF. DNA for the CDR3: TGTGCCAGCAGCTACCGTCCCCCGGGGGTAGACCTCATGAACACTGAAGCTTTCTTT.

This clone has a single count. The V and J genes are TRBV5-1 and TRBJ1-1; tentatively, D is TRBD1 (5 bases). V gave up 3 bases and J gave up 0 bases, with 9 bases separating them. The CDR3 extends over 14 amino acids. Germline V gene data show CDR1 as SGHRS and CDR2 as YFSETQ. CDR3 amino acids: CASSSGKMNTEAFF. CDR3 in DNA: TGCGCCAGCAGCTCAGGGAAAATGAACACTGAAGCTTTCTTT.

V gene TRBV9 combines with J gene TRBJ2-3; TRBD2 agrees at 9 bases. Germline V lookup: CDR1 SGDLS, CDR2 YYNGEE. This CDR3 spans 15 amino acids. The J segment lost 6 bases and the V segment lost 0 bases, leaving 5 bases of the junction unmatched. CDR3 amino acids: CASSVGLAGIDTQYF. DNA for the CDR3: TGTGCCAGCAGCGTAGGGCTAGCGGGAATCGATACGCAGTATTTT.

This chain connects TRBV7-9 to TRBJ2-3, with a tentative D call TRBD1 (6 bases). The CDR3 length is 17 residues. The V and J ends lost 1 base and 2 bases respectively, with 16 bases between them. The germline gives CDR1 SEHNR, CDR2 FQNEAQ (reference sequence). The CDR3 coding sequence is TGTGCCAGCAGCTTAGGCGTCGCGGACAGCTACACAGATACGCAGTATTTT. Amino acids: CASSLGVADSYTDTQYF.

This clone has a single count. The genes are TRBV5-1 and TRBJ2-1; TRBD2 aligns across 8 bases. The CDR3 has 15 amino acids. J gave up 5 bases and V 1 base, and 5 bases lay outside the gene matches. Per germline, CDR1 SGHRS and CDR2 YFSETQ. CDR3 sequence reads: CASSLSSGINNEQFF. The CDR3 region has the DNA TGCGCCAGCAGCTTGAGTAGCGGGATAAACAATGAGCAGTTCTTC.

The rearrangement joins TRBV7-9 to TRBJ2-1; 8 bases match TRBD1. CDR1 is SEHNR and CDR2 is FQNEAQ in the germline V gene (reference sequence). The CDR3 length is 16 residues. J was trimmed by 0 bases and V by 5 bases; bases with no gene match: 6. The CDR3 here is CASSAGTGPSYNEQFF. CDR3 nucleotide sequence: TGTGCCAGCAGCGCCGGGACAGGCCCCTCCTACAATGAGCAGTTCTTC.

The chain combines TRBV19 with TRBJ2-7, with D perhaps TRBD1 (6 bases). Deletions cut 1 base from V and 3 bases from J, with 16 bases between. Germline V lookup: CDR1 LNHDA, CDR2 SQIVND (reference sequence). The CDR3 totals 16 residues. The CDR3 nucleotides read TGTGCCAGTAGTATAGGGTTGGCAGGGGCCTACTACGAGCAGTACTTC. Amino acid sequence: CASSIGLAGAYYEQYF.

J is TRBJ2-5 and V is TRBV5-4; TRBD2 agrees at 10 bases. Germline trimming cut 0 bases from V and 5 bases from J; bases unmatched to any gene: 7. There are 16 residues in the CDR3. Germline V gives CDR1 SGHNT, CDR2 YYREEE (reference sequence). For the CDR3, the DNA is TGTGCCAGCAGCTTGGAGGGACTAGCGTCTGTGGAGACCCAGTACTTC. It yields the protein CASSLEGLASVETQYF.

The genes are TRBV27 and TRBJ2-1, with D maybe TRBD1 (6 bases). V lost 3 bases to trimming and J lost 6 bases, with 15 bases between them. Germline V gene data show CDR1 as MNHEY and CDR2 as SMNVEV (reference sequence). This CDR3 comprises 15 residues. The CDR3 loop is CASSFTRQAANEQFF. Written as DNA, the CDR3 is TGTGCCAGCAGTTTCACCAGACAGGCGGCCAATGAGCAGTTCTTC.

J is TRBJ1-4 and V is TRBV5-1, with D perhaps matching TRBD1 (5 bases). This CDR3 is 15 amino acids long. The germline V gene encodes CDR1 SGHRS and CDR2 YFSETQ. V dropped 3 bases and J dropped 0 bases, with 9 bases sitting between them. The CDR3 nucleotides read TGCGCCAGCAGCTGGAGGGGACCAACTAATGAAAAACTGTTTTTT. Its translation: CASSWRGPTNEKLFF.

This chain joins TRBV5-1 and TRBJ2-1; 7 positions agree with TRBD1. Germline loops: CDR1 SGHRS, CDR2 YFSETQ. This CDR3 is built from 16 residues. V gave up 6 bases and J gave up 13 bases; unmatched junction bases: 22. CDR3 sequence reads: CASTPRERGPPGEQFF. CDR3 coding DNA: TGCGCCAGCACCCCAAGGGAGAGGGGGCCCCCCGGCGAACAGTTCTTC.

A note on this clone: The sample holds other DNA sequences that translate to the same CDR3. The genes are TRBV10-3 and TRBJ1-4, with D unresolved. The germline gives CDR1 ENHRY, CDR2 SYGVKD. V was clipped by 3 bases and J by 0 bases, with 11 bases between them. CDR3 length: 16 residues. The CDR3 protein is CAISEQSAATNEKLFF. The CDR3 coding sequence is TGTGCCATCAGTGAACAAAGCGCCGCAACTAATGAAAAACTGTTTTTT.

In the case of this clone: Additional DNA sequences in this sample encode the identical CDR3. V gene TRBV2 combines with J gene TRBJ2-7, with 7 bases identical to TRBD1. Losses at the gene ends were 7 bases for V and 1 base for J; bases not matched to a gene: 4. Germline V lookup: CDR1 SNHLY, CDR2 FYNNEI. The length of the CDR3 is 13 residues. The CDR3 bases are TGTGCCAGCACCAAGGGACAGTCCTACGAGCAGTACTTC. It translates to CASTKGQSYEQYF.

The chain has TRBV28 and TRBJ2-5; 8 nucleotides align to TRBD2. Trimming took 5 bases from V and 5 from J; bases not matched to a gene: 13. Germline lookup yields CDR1 MDHEN and CDR2 SYDVKM. This CDR3 is built from 16 residues. The CDR3: CASSDLRTSPLETQYF. Here the CDR3 DNA reads TGTGCCAGCAGTGACCTCAGGACTAGCCCTCTGGAGACCCAGTACTTC.

This sequence joins TRBV5-4 and TRBJ2-4; 7 bases are a match to TRBD2. Unmatched junction bases numbered 16, after V lost 4 bases and J lost 9 bases. The CDR3 is 16 amino acids. From germline, CDR1 is SGHNT and CDR2 YYREEE (reference sequence). CDR3 residues: CASSKDRGVVSGIQYF. The CDR3, as DNA: TGTGCCAGCAGCAAGGACCGGGGGGTTGTTAGTGGCATTCAGTACTTC.

This clone appeared once. The chain is built from TRBV2 and TRBJ2-5; weak D call: TRBD1 (6 bases). V was cut by 5 bases and J by 0 bases, with 13 bases left in between. Germline values: CDR1 SNHLY, CDR2 FYNNEI. The CDR3 contains 15 residues. This CDR3 reads CASSRRPGDQETQYF. The CDR3 bases are TGTGCCAGCAGTCGACGCCCAGGGGACCAAGAGACCCAGTACTTC.